This TCR beta chain is drawn from a study of blood T cell repertoires in COVID-19. Study as a whole: PBMCs, B-cell-depleted T cells, or T cells were the source of the cDNA or gDNA that made up the material.

The CDR3 is made up of 13 amino acids. Per the germline V gene, CDR1 is LNHDA and CDR2 is SQIVND (reference sequence). Trimming took off 3 bases at V and 3 bases at J, with 9 bases between the two ends. The table came from immunoSEQ multiplex PCR; TCRdb's copy has only in-frame clones and leaves some out. The table has roughly 90,000 clones, 80% seen once; the top ten hold 10%. The source material was peripheral blood. The chain joins TRBV19 to TRBJ2-7; D call uncertain. The origin of this receptor is a woman between 65 and 79 years old with acute or convalescent COVID-19. CDR3 nucleotides: TGTGCCAGTAGTATGGGCCCTGGCTACGAGCAGTACTTC. Its translation: CASSMGPGYEQYF.